The rows below give T cell receptor beta chains drawn from one sample of a study of immune heterogeneity within non-small cell lung tumors. TCRdb called the multiplex PCR reads again in MiXCR, with one record for every CDR3 protein. The data contain approximately 6,000 distinct CDR3 sequences, over 20% of them singletons. The sequenced sample consisted of lung tumor tissue. The origin of the receptors is a man aged 55 to 70 with non-small cell lung cancer. CDR3s include the opening cysteine and the closing phenylalanine or tryptophan. The D gene is left open where the match is weak. A row's size may be missing; if present it is once, few, many or a size class.

J: TRBJ1-1
V: TRBV20-1
D: NA
size: medium-sized
DNA: TGCAGTGCTAGAGATCTAACAGGCAACACTGAAGCTTTCTTT
CDR3: CSARDLTGNTEAFF

J: TRBJ1-4
V: TRBV6-1
D: NA
size: medium-sized
DNA: TGTGCCAGCAGTATGGGAAATGAAAAACTGTTTTTT
CDR3: CASSMGNEKLFF

J: TRBJ2-7
V: TRBV6-1
D: TRBD2
size: medium-sized
DNA: TGTGCCAGTAAGGCGGGAGGGTTCTACGAGCAGTACTTC
CDR3: CASKAGGFYEQYF

J: TRBJ2-3
V: TRBV9
D: TRBD2
size: many
DNA: TGTGCCAGCAGCGGAAGCGGGGTCCAAGATACGCAGTATTTT
CDR3: CASSGSGVQDTQYF

J: TRBJ2-7
V: TRBV27
D: TRBD1
size: medium-sized
DNA: TGTGCCAGCAGTTTTTCACCCGGACAGGGGACCTACGAGCAGTACTTC
CDR3: CASSFSPGQGTYEQYF

J: TRBJ1-5
V: TRBV3-1
D: NA
size: many
DNA: TGTGCCAGCAGCGACGGGACGGTGGAACTTCAGGCCCAGCATTTT
CDR3: CASSDGTVELQAQHF

J: TRBJ1-1
V: TRBV5-1
D: NA
size: many
DNA: TGCGCCAGCAGCTCCCAAGGGAACACTGAAGCTTTCTTT
CDR3: CASSSQGNTEAFF

J: TRBJ2-3
V: TRBV6-1
D: TRBD1
size: medium-sized
DNA: TGTGCCAGCAGTTCCATACCTGGACAGGGCGGTGGGGATACGCAGTATTTT
CDR3: CASSSIPGQGGGDTQYF

J: TRBJ2-7
V: TRBV10-3
D: NA
size: medium-sized
DNA: TGTGCCATCAGTGATGGGGGTTTTACCTACGAGCAGTACTTC
CDR3: CAISDGGFTYEQYF

J: TRBJ1-2
V: TRBV10-3
D: NA
size: medium-sized
DNA: TGTGCCATCAAAGCTAGTTACTCTGGCTACACCTTC
CDR3: CAIKASYSGYTF

J: TRBJ2-1
V: TRBV28
D: TRBD2
size: many
DNA: TGTGCCAGCAGTACCCCTTTTACTAGCGGGCCTTACAATGAGCAGTTCTTC
CDR3: CASSTPFTSGPYNEQFF

J: TRBJ1-1
V: TRBV7-8
D: NA
size: medium-sized
DNA: TGTGCCAGCAGCTTAGCCGCATCACAAATGAACACTGAAGCTTTCTTT
CDR3: CASSLAASQMNTEAFF

J: TRBJ2-5
V: TRBV20-1
D: TRBD2
size: many
DNA: TGCAGTGCTAGCGGGAGGGCCGGGGAGACCCAGTACTTC
CDR3: CSASGRAGETQYF

J: TRBJ2-3
V: TRBV29-1
D: TRBD2
size: medium-sized
DNA: TGCAGCGTTGAAGTTCTGGTTGGGACTAGCGGGAGGGAGGGCACAGATACGCAGTATTTT
CDR3: CSVEVLVGTSGREGTDTQYF

J: TRBJ2-1
V: TRBV6-5
D: TRBD2
size: medium-sized
DNA: TGTGCCAGCAGTTACTCGACTAGCGGGAGAGGGAATGAGCAGTTCTTC
CDR3: CASSYSTSGRGNEQFF

J: TRBJ1-1
V: TRBV12-3/TRBV12-4
D: TRBD1
size: medium-sized
DNA: TGTGCCAGCAGTAAGAGACAGGGGGCCGCTGAAGCTTTCTTT
CDR3: CASSKRQGAAEAFF

J: TRBJ2-2
V: TRBV6-1
D: NA
size: many
DNA: TGTGCCAGCAGTCCACCTTTAGGGGAGCTGTTTTTT
CDR3: CASSPPLGELFF

J: TRBJ1-6
V: TRBV28
D: TRBD1
size: large
DNA: TGTGCCAGCAGTTCGGGACAGGTTTTGTCACCCCTCCACTTT
CDR3: CASSSGQVLSPLHF

J: TRBJ2-7
V: TRBV6-1
D: TRBD2
size: few
DNA: TGTGACAGCAAGGGTTCCAGCGGGAGTTCCTACGAGCAGTACTTC
CDR3: CDSKGSSGSSYEQYF

J: TRBJ2-3
V: TRBV20-1
D: TRBD2
size: medium-sized
DNA: TGCAGTGCTGAGCGGGAGTGGACAGATACGCAGTATTTT
CDR3: CSAEREWTDTQYF

J: TRBJ1-1
V: TRBV6-2/TRBV6-3
D: NA
size: medium-sized
DNA: TGTGCCAGCAGTTATACCGGGGGCACTGAAGCTTTCTTT
CDR3: CASSYTGGTEAFF

J: TRBJ1-4
V: TRBV28
D: NA
size: medium-sized
DNA: TGTGCCAGCAGTTTAGCCAGGGTAGCTGAAAAACTGTTTTTT
CDR3: CASSLARVAEKLFF

J: TRBJ2-1
V: TRBV19
D: TRBD1
size: few
DNA: TGTGCCACCTCAGGGGGAGACTCCTACAATGAGCAGTTCTTC
CDR3: CATSGGDSYNEQFF

J: TRBJ2-7
V: TRBV20-1
D: NA
size: medium-sized
DNA: TGCAGTGCTACTAGTATTCCCTACGAGCAGTACTTC
CDR3: CSATSIPYEQYF

J: TRBJ1-6
V: TRBV4-1
D: NA
size: medium-sized
DNA: TGCGCCAGCAGCCAAGATGAAACGAGGTCATATTCACCCCTCCACTTT
CDR3: CASSQDETRSYSPLHF

J: TRBJ2-7
V: TRBV5-1
D: NA
size: many
DNA: TGCGCCAGCAGCCCGGGACAATCATTAACTCATTCCTACGAGCAGTACTTC
CDR3: CASSPGQSLTHSYEQYF

J: TRBJ1-5
V: TRBV19
D: NA
size: NA
DNA: TGTGCCAGTAGTTCCACGACGGTTTCCAATCAGCCCCCGCATTTC
CDR3: CASSSTTVSNQPPHF

J: TRBJ1-5
V: TRBV27
D: NA
size: NA
DNA: TGTGCCAGCAGTTTATTTGCTCGGGTTTTAAGCATTAAGCCCCAGCATTTT
CDR3: CASSLFARVLSIKPQHF

J: TRBJ2-7
V: TRBV24-1
D: NA
size: medium-sized
DNA: TGTGCCACCAGTGATCCCTTACAGAACTACGAGCAGTACTTC
CDR3: CATSDPLQNYEQYF

J: TRBJ2-4
V: TRBV12-3/TRBV12-4
D: NA
size: medium-sized
DNA: TGTGCCAGCAGTTTAAGTGGCATTCAGTACTTC
CDR3: CASSLSGIQYF

J: TRBJ2-7
V: TRBV11-2
D: NA
size: medium-sized
DNA: TGTGCCAGCAGCTTACCTGGCGACGGGTTAAGCGAGCAGTACTTC
CDR3: CASSLPGDGLSEQYF

J: TRBJ2-7
V: TRBV5-1
D: TRBD1
size: medium-sized
DNA: TGCGCCAGCAGCTTGGGACAGGGATCCTACGAGCAGTACTTC
CDR3: CASSLGQGSYEQYF

J: TRBJ2-4
V: TRBV3-1
D: TRBD2
size: many
DNA: TGTGCCAGCAGCCAAGATGTAGCGGGAGGTCGGTCGGCCAAAAACATTCAGTACTTC
CDR3: CASSQDVAGGRSAKNIQYF

J: TRBJ2-2
V: TRBV28
D: TRBD1
size: medium-sized
DNA: TGTGCCAGCAGTTTCGGGGACAGGACCGGGGAGCTGTTTTTT
CDR3: CASSFGDRTGELFF

J: TRBJ2-1
V: TRBV7-3
D: NA
size: large
DNA: TGTGCCAGCAGCTTAACGAGGGGATTTGGCAATGAGCAGTTCTTC
CDR3: CASSLTRGFGNEQFF

J: TRBJ2-5
V: TRBV18
D: NA
size: few
DNA: TGTGCCAGCGGACGGGAACAAGAGACCCAGTACTTC
CDR3: CASGREQETQYF

J: TRBJ1-5
V: TRBV12-3/TRBV12-4
D: TRBD1
size: medium-sized
DNA: TGTGCCAGCAGTTTATTCCGACAGGGAAGTCAGCCCCAGCATTTT
CDR3: CASSLFRQGSQPQHF

J: TRBJ1-5
V: TRBV3-1
D: NA
size: medium-sized
DNA: TGTGCCAGCAGCCAAGATTGGCCAGGTGGGAATCAGCCCCAGCATTTT
CDR3: CASSQDWPGGNQPQHF

J: TRBJ2-6
V: TRBV5-1
D: NA
size: medium-sized
DNA: TGCGCCAGCAGCACCATTAGCTCTGGGGCCAACGTCCTGACTTTC
CDR3: CASSTISSGANVLTF

J: TRBJ1-1
V: TRBV27
D: NA
size: many
DNA: TGTGCCAGCATCCTTTTTAATCGAGCTTTCTTT
CDR3: CASILFNRAFF